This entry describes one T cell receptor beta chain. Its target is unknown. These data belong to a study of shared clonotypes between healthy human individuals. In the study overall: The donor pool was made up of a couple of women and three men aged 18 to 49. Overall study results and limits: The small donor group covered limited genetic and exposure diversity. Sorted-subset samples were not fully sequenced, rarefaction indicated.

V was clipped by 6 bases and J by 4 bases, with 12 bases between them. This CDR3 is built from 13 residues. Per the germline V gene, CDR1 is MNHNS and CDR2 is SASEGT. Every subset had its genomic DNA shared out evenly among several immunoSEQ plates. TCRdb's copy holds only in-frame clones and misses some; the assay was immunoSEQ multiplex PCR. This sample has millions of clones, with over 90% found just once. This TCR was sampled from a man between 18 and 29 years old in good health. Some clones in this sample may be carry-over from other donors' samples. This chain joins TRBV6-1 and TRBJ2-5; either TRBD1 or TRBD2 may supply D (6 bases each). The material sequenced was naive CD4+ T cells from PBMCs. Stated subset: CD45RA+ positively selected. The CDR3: CASRVPGAETQYF. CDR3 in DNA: TGTGCCAGCAGAGTTCCGGGGGCAGAGACCCAGTACTTC.